This T cell receptor beta chain was sequenced for a study of CD8+CD57+ T cells in acquired aplastic anemia. The table lists this clonotype with many counts. TCR beta VDJ and CDR3 were profiled, and genomic DNA was the template. MiXCR, applied by TCRdb to the reads, yields one record per CDR3 protein. The sample carries about 270,000 distinct CDR3 sequences, roughly 50% recorded once. What was sequenced was sorted CD4+, CD8+, or CD8+CD57+ T cells (not recorded which) from PBMCs. The receptor was isolated from a human donor with severe aplastic anemia or a healthy control (not recorded which).

The CDR3 region is CASSPDRGQYYGYTF. The CDR3 DNA sequence: TGTGCCAGCAGCCCCGACAGGGGGCAGTACTATGGCTACACCTTC. The genes are TRBV7-9 and TRBJ1-2; 10 nucleotides align to TRBD1. The CDR3 totals 15 residues. Germline CDR1 reads SEHNR; CDR2 reads FQNEAQ (reference sequence). Germline trimming cut 5 bases from V and 3 bases from J; bases unmatched to any gene: 6.